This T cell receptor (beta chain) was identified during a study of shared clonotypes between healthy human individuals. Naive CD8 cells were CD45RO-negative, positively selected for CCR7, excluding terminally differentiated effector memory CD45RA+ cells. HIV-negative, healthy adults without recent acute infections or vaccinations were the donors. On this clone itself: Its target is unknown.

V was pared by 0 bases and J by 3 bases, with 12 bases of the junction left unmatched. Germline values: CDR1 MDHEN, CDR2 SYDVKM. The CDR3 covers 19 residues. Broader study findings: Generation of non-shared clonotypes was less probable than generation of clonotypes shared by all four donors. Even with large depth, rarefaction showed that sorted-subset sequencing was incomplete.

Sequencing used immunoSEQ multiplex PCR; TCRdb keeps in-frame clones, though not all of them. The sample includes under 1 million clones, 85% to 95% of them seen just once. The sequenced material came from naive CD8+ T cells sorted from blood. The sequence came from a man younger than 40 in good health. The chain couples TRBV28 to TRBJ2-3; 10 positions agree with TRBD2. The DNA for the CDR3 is TGTGCCAGCAGTTTATGGGTGGCGAAGTCTAGCGGGAGTACAGATACGCAGTATTTT. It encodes CASSLWVAKSSGSTDTQYF.